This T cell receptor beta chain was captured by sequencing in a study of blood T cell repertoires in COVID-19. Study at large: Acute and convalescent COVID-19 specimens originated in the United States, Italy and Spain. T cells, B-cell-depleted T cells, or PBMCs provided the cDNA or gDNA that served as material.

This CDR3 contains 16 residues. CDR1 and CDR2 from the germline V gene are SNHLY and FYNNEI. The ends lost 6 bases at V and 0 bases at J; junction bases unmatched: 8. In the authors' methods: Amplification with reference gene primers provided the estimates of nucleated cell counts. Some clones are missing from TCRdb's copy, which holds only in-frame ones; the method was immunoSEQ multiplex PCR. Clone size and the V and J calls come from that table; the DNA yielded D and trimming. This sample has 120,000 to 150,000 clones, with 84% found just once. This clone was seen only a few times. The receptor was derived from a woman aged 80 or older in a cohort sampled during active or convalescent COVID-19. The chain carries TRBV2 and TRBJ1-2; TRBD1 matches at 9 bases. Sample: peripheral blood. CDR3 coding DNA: TGTGCCAGCAGGCGGACAGGGGCCCCAACTAACTATGGCTACACCTTC. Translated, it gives CASRRTGAPTNYGYTF.